The 18 T cell receptor beta chains in this list originate from one sample, sequenced in a study of T cells after yellow fever vaccination. TCRdb fed the 5' RACE reads into MiXCR, producing one record per CDR3 protein. The sample lists about 510,000 distinct CDR3 sequences; 21% were seen once. The source was PBMCs, collected around 3 weeks after the first yellow fever vaccination. Source of these receptors: a man between 18 and 29 years old who received the YFV17D yellow fever vaccine.

There are a few counts of this clonotype. This rearrangement joins TRBV5-1 to TRBJ2-1; 12 positions agree with TRBD1. Per germline, CDR1 SGHRS and CDR2 YFSETQ. Unmatched junction bases numbered 5, after V lost 4 bases and J lost 3 bases. CDR3 length: 16 residues. The DNA of the CDR3 is TGCGCCAGCAGCATGGGGGACAGGGGGCTCTACAATGAGCAGTTCTTC. It is translated as CASSMGDRGLYNEQFF.

The chain couples TRBV29-1 to TRBJ1-2; D ambiguous. This CDR3 contains 12 residues. The V and J ends lost 4 bases and 5 bases respectively, with 11 bases between them. From germline, CDR1 is SQVTM and CDR2 ANQGSEA. The chain's CDR3 is CSVGTVEYGYTF. The CDR3 region has the DNA TGCAGCGTTGGAACAGTTGAGTATGGCTACACCTTC. The full variable domain, in which reference TRBV29-1 and TRBJ1-2 provide the parts outside the CDR3, is SAVISQKPSRDICQRGTSLTIQCQVDSQVTMMFWYRQQPGQSLTLIATANQGSEATYESGFVIDKFPISRPNLTFSTLTVSNMSPEDSSIYLCSVGTVEYGYTFGSGTRLTVV.

This clonotype was counted only a few times. The chain is built from TRBV15 and TRBJ1-1; possibly TRBD1 for D (6 bases). Trimming took 4 bases from V and 4 from J, leaving 13 bases between them. The germline CDR1 and CDR2 sequences are LNHNV and YYDKDF (reference sequence). The CDR3 is made up of 14 amino acids. CDR3 coding DNA: TGTGCCACCAGCAATGGGGGCAGGCGCACTGAAGCTTTCTTT. Its translation: CATSNGGRRTEAFF.

About this clonotype: Just one base apart from a much larger clone, this may be a read error. This chain joins TRBV3-1 and TRBJ1-2, with D possibly being TRBD1 (5 bases). In germline, CDR1 is LGHDT, CDR2 YNNKEL (reference sequence). The CDR3 consists of 13 residues. V shed 4 bases and J shed 1 base, with 7 bases lying between them. CDR3 amino acids: CASSPDNNYGYTF. The CDR3, as DNA: TGTGCCAGCAGCCCGGACAATAACTATGGCTACACCTTC.

Ten or more counts support this clonotype. J is TRBJ1-5 and V is TRBV7-8; 9 positions match TRBD1. Germline V lookup: CDR1 SGHVS, CDR2 FQNEAQ. The CDR3 consists of 16 residues. With V trimmed by 6 bases and J by 6 bases, 12 bases remained unmatched. Here the CDR3 DNA reads TGTGCCAGCAGTTTAAACACGGACAGGGGTATTCAGCCCCAGCATTTT. Its protein product is CASSLNTDRGIQPQHF.

The chain is built from TRBV6-5 and TRBJ1-3; D is ambiguous. The ends were cut back, 0 bases at V and 2 bases at J, with 11 bases in the middle. CDR1 is MNHEY, CDR2 SVGAGI, per germline. There are 16 residues in the CDR3. CDR3 sequence reads: CASSYSRRLAGNTIYF. Here the CDR3 DNA reads TGTGCCAGCAGTTACTCGCGCAGGCTGGCTGGAAACACCATATATTTT.

This clonotype was found a few times. The rearrangement links TRBV29-1 to TRBJ2-7; possible D gene TRBD1, 6 bases. This CDR3 region has 14 residues. The V gene lost 8 bases and the J gene lost 2 bases, with 19 bases spanning the gap. Germline V gene sequence: CDR1 SQVTM, CDR2 ANQGSEA. Here the CDR3 DNA reads TGCAGCATAGAAGCGACAGGAACTACCTACGAGCAGTACTTC. Its translation is CSIEATGTTYEQYF.

This clonotype was observed a few times. The chain has TRBV5-5 and TRBJ2-1, with 11 bases fitting TRBD2. This CDR3 spans 15 amino acids. The germline V gene has CDR1 SGHKS and CDR2 YYEKEE (reference sequence). The J segment lost 5 bases and the V segment lost 6 bases, leaving 7 bases of the junction unmatched. The CDR3 sequence is CASTQLAGANNEQFF. The CDR3 DNA reads TGTGCCAGCACACAACTAGCGGGGGCCAACAATGAGCAGTTCTTC.

This clonotype was picked up a small number of times. The chain recombines TRBV3-1 with TRBJ2-5; 11 nucleotides agree with TRBD2. The germline V gene encodes CDR1 LGHDT and CDR2 YNNKEL (reference sequence). The CDR3 spans 14 residues. V shed 2 bases, J shed 4 bases, and the junction held 0 bases outside the gene matches. Written as DNA, the CDR3 is TGTGCCAGCAGCCAAACTAGCGGGGGAGAGACCCAGTACTTC. It encodes CASSQTSGGETQYF.

The chain recombines TRBV5-6 with TRBJ2-3, with 8 bases matching TRBD2. The CDR3 has 16 amino acids. Germline V CDR1 and CDR2: SGHDT, YYEEEE. Trimming took 4 bases from V and 2 from J; bases not matched to a gene: 9. The CDR3 sequence: CASSLGREGFTDTQYF. The CDR3 nucleotides are TGTGCCAGCAGCCTTGGTCGGGAGGGCTTCACAGATACGCAGTATTTT.

In this sample, this clonotype turned up a few times. This sequence joins TRBV5-1 and TRBJ1-2, with D unresolved. This CDR3 has 14 amino acids. Germline V gives CDR1 SGHRS, CDR2 YFSETQ. Trimming took 3 bases from V and 5 from J, leaving 14 bases between them. For the CDR3, the DNA is TGCGCCAGCAGCTCGATCCCTAGAGGGTATGGCTACACCTTC. This codes for CASSSIPRGYGYTF.

The V and J genes are TRBV7-2 and TRBJ1-3; D is perhaps TRBD1 (5 bases). V was pared by 2 bases and J by 7 bases, with 18 bases between. Germline CDR1 reads SGHTA; CDR2 reads FQGNSA. The CDR3 runs 16 residues. CDR3 in DNA: TGTGCCAGCAGCTTAAATTCGCCGACAGCATCGAACACCATATATTTT. Amino acid sequence: CASSLNSPTASNTIYF. Supplemented by reference TRBV7-2 and TRBJ1-3, the full variable domain reads GAGVSQSPSNKVTEKGKDVELRCDPISGHTALYWYRQSLGQGLEFLIYFQGNSAPDKSGLPSDRFSAERTGGSVSTLTIQRTQQEDSAVYLCASSLNSPTASNTIYFGEGSWLTVV.

This clonotype was picked up many times. This sequence joins TRBV12-3 or TRBV12-4 and TRBJ2-7; 10 bases map to TRBD1. The CDR3 is 14 amino acids. V shed 6 bases and J 3 bases; nucleotides not matched to a gene: 5. CDR3 DNA: TGTGCCAGCAGCTGGGACAGGGGAGACTACGAGCAGTACGTC. It encodes CASSWDRGDYEQYV.

The rearrangement links TRBV4-2 to TRBJ2-5; 8 bases line up with TRBD2. After removal of 4 bases from V and 4 bases from J, the junction contained 11 bases not matched to a gene. This CDR3 has 16 amino acids. Per germline, CDR1 LGHNA and CDR2 YNFKEQ. The CDR3 nucleotides read TGTGCCAGCAGCCCCCGGGGGGGGGCGCGAAGAGAGACCCAGTACTTC. Protein: CASSPRGGARRETQYF.

The CDR3 loop is CASSRSGGARNEQFF. In nucleotides, the CDR3 is TGTGCCAGCAGCCGTAGCGGGGGGGCAAGGAATGAGCAGTTCTTC. The genes are TRBV3-1 and TRBJ2-1; 11 bases line up with TRBD2. This CDR3 contains 15 residues. V trimming: 4 bases; J trimming: 7 bases; junction bases outside the gene matches: 6. CDR1 LGHDT and CDR2 YNNKEL come from the germline V gene (reference sequence).

V usage is TRBV25-1 and J usage is TRBJ1-2; D uncertain. CDR3 length equals 15 residues. Germline V lookup: CDR1 MGHDK, CDR2 SYGVNS. Trimming took 3 bases from V and 4 from J, leaving 15 bases between them. CDR3 residues: CASSESRGMGYGYTF. The DNA of the CDR3 is TGTGCCAGCAGTGAGTCTCGGGGAATGGGCTATGGCTACACCTTC.

This clonotype occurred many times. The chain joins TRBV5-1 to TRBJ1-2; TRBD1 is a possible D gene (5 bases). The V end was cut by 4 bases, the J end by 2 bases, with 9 bases between. There are 13 residues in the CDR3. Germline-derived CDR1 and CDR2 are SGHRS and YFSETQ. This CDR3 reads CASSLGENYGYTF. CDR3 nucleotides: TGCGCCAGCAGCCTGGGGGAGAACTATGGCTACACCTTC.

This clonotype appeared a few times. The chain links TRBV27 to TRBJ1-1, with TRBD1 as a possible D gene (5 bases). Germline assignment: CDR1 MNHEY and CDR2 SMNVEV (reference sequence). Trimming took off 7 bases at V and 4 bases at J, with 19 bases between the two ends. The CDR3 runs to 15 residues. This chain's CDR3 is CASTRGVGISTEAFF. The DNA for the CDR3 is TGTGCCAGCACCCGGGGGGTGGGGATATCCACTGAAGCTTTCTTT.